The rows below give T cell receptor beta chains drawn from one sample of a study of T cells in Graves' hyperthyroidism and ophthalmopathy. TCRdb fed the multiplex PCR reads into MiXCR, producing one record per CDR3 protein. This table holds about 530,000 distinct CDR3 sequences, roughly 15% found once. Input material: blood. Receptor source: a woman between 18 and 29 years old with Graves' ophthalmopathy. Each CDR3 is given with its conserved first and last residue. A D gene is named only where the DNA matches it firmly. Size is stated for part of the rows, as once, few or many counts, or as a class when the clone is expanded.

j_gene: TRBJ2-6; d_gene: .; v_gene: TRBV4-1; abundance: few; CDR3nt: TGCGCCAGCAGCCACTCCAAGAGGGGGGCCGGGGCCAACGTCCTGACTTTC; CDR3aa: CASSHSKRGAGANVLTF
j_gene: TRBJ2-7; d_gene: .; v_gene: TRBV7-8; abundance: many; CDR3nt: TGTGCCAGCAGCTTAGAAAGGACAAAGAGCTCCTACGAGCAGTACTTC; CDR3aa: CASSLERTKSSYEQYF
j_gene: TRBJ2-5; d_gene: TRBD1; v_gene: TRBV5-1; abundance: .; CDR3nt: TGCGCCAGCAGCTGGACAGGGGGCGAGGAGACCCAGTACTTC; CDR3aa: CASSWTGGEETQYF
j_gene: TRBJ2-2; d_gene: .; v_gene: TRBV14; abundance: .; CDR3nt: TGTGCCAGCAGCCAAGGGGGGTTAATGGCCGGGGAGCTGTTTTTT; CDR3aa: CASSQGGLMAGELFF
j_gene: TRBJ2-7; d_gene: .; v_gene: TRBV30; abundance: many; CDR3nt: TGTGCCTGGAGTGTAGGGGCAGTTGCCTACGAGCAGTACTTC; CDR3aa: CAWSVGAVAYEQYF
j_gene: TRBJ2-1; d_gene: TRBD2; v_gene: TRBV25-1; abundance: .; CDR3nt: TGTGCCAGCAGCGGAAGTTTAAGCGGGAGTTCCTACAATGAGCAGTTCTTC; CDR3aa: CASSGSLSGSSYNEQFF
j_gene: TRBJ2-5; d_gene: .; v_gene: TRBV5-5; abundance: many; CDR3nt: TGTGCCAGCAGCTTCACAGACCGGGAGACCCAGTACTTC; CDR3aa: CASSFTDRETQYF
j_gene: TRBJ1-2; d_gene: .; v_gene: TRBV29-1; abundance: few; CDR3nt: TGCAGCGCTAAACCACAAGGGCCCTATGGCTACACCTTC; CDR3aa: CSAKPQGPYGYTF
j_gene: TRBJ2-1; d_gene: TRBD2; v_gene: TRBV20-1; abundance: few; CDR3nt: TGCAGTGCTGTACTAGCGCGCTCCTACAATGAGCAGTTCTTC; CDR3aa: CSAVLARSYNEQFF
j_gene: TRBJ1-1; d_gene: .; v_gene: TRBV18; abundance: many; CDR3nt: TGTGCCAGCTCACCCGGGAATATGAACACTGAAGCTTTCTTT; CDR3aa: CASSPGNMNTEAFF
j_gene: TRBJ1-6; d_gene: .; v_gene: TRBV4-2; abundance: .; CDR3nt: TGTGCCAGCAGCCAAGAATTAGGGGGAACCAGTAATTCACCCCTCCACTTT; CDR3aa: CASSQELGGTSNSPLHF
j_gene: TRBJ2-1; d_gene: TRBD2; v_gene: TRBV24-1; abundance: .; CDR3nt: TGTGCCACCAGAGGGAGGGGTGAGACCTACAATGAGCAGTTCTTC; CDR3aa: CATRGRGETYNEQFF
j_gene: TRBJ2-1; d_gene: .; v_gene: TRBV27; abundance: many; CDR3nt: TGTGCCAGCAGCGGGACCGACAATGAGCAGTTCTTC; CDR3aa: CASSGTDNEQFF
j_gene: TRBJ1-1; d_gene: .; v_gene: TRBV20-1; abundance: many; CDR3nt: TGCAGTGGTCGAGGGGACATGAACACTGAAGCTTTCTTT; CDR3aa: CSGRGDMNTEAFF
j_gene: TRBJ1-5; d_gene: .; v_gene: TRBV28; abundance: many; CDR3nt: TGTGCCAGCAGTTTCTTAAATAATCAGCCCCAGCATTTT; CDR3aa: CASSFLNNQPQHF
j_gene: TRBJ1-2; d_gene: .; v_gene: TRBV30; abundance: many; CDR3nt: TGTGCCTGTTCCCACGTTTTGGACGGCTACACCTTC; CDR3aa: CACSHVLDGYTF
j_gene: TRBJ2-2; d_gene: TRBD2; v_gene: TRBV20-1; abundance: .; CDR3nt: TGCAGTGCTAGAGGCCAGCGGGAGTCCCGTCGAAGGACCGGGGAGCTGTTTTTT; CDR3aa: CSARGQRESRRRTGELFF
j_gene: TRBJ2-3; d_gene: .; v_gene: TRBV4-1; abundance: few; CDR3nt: TGCGCCAGCAGCCAAGAATCGGACTTCACAGATACGCAGTATTTT; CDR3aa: CASSQESDFTDTQYF
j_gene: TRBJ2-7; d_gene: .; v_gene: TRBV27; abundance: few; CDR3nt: TGTGCCAGCAGTTTGGGACTTTTCTACGAGCAGTACTTC; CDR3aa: CASSLGLFYEQYF
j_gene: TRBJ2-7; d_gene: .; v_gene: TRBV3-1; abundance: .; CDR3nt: TGTGCCAGCAGCCAAGCGAGAAGGGCCGACGAGCAGTACTTC; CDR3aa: CASSQARRADEQYF
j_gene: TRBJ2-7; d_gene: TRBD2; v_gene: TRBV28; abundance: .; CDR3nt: TGTGCCAGCAAATTGGGAGGGTCCGAGCAGTACTTC; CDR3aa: CASKLGGSEQYF
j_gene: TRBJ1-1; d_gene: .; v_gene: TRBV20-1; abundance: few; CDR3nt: TGCAGTGCTAGAGCCCCCGGTGCCCTGAACACTGAAGCTTTCTTT; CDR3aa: CSARAPGALNTEAFF